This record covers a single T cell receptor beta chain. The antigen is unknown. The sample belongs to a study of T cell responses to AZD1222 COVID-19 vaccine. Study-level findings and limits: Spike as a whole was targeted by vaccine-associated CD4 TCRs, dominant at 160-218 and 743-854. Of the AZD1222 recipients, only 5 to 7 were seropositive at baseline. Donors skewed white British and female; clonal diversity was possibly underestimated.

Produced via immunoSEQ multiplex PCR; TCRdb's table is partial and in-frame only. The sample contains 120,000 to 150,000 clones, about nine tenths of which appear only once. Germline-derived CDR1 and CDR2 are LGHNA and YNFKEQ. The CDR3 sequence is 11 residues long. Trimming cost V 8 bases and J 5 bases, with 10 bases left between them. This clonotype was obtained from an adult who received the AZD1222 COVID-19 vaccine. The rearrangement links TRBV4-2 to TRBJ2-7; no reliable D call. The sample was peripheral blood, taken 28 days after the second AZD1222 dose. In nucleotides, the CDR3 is TGTGCCAGCGGCCCTTATGACGAGCAGTACTTC. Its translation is CASGPYDEQYF.